This T cell receptor (beta chain) was identified in a study of PD-1 blockade in classical Hodgkin lymphoma. Study outcomes and limitations: The diversity seen at baseline in complete responders resembled that of newly diagnosed patients. Reports indicated that newly diagnosed patients had lower baseline TCR diversity than healthy donors did.

Profiling relied on immunoSEQ multiplex PCR, and the TCRdb table lists in-frame clones only, not all of them. The repertoire includes 100,000 or so clones, about 93% of them detected once, and around 2% sits in the top ten. Time point defined: cycle 4 day 1 (C4D1), after 6 weeks of nivolumab. All patients experienced relapse after autologous stem cell transplantation, and brentuximab vedotin exposure was variable. Germline CDR1 MDHEN, CDR2 SYDVKM. This CDR3 is built from 14 residues. The V and J ends lost 5 bases and 1 base, in that order; junction bases with no gene match: 4. Remarks on this clone: The antigen is unknown.

This receptor was taken from a human donor with classical Hodgkin lymphoma. The chain is built from TRBV28 and TRBJ2-5; TRBD1 aligns across 7 bases. The sequencing used peripheral blood mononuclear cells (PBMCs), collected before the fourth cycle of nivolumab. The CDR3 DNA is TGTGCCAGCAGTCCACAGGGGATCCAAGAGACCCAGTACTTC. It translates to CASSPQGIQETQYF.